A selection of T cell receptor beta chains follows, all from one sample in a study of blood T cell repertoires in COVID-19. Produced via immunoSEQ multiplex PCR; TCRdb's table is partial and in-frame only. The sample consists of under 200,000 clones, roughly 85% of them appearing once. Sample: peripheral blood. These receptors all come from a woman aged 55-75 years with COVID-19, enrolled during active disease. Each CDR3 is given without its conserved first and last residue. The D gene is left open where the match is weak.

v_call: TRBV2
d_call: TRBD2
cdr3_aa: ASSTRWEGSEQF

v_call: TRBV29-1
d_call: NA
cdr3_aa: SVGGYTEAF

v_call: TRBV4-2
d_call: TRBD2
cdr3_aa: ASSRYGTSIDEQF

v_call: TRBV29-1
d_call: NA
cdr3_aa: SVDSGWTQY

v_call: TRBV5-5
d_call: NA
cdr3_aa: ASSPGFAYNEQF

v_call: TRBV29-1
d_call: NA
cdr3_aa: SVEVGGNQPQH

v_call: TRBV2
d_call: TRBD2
cdr3_aa: ASSLEAGGGDEQF

v_call: TRBV19
d_call: TRBD1
cdr3_aa: ASSSHTGAGTQY

v_call: TRBV19
d_call: TRBD2
cdr3_aa: ASSPPLAGGNYNEQF

v_call: TRBV4-1
d_call: NA
cdr3_aa: ASSQGGQNSYSNQPQH

v_call: TRBV7-2
d_call: TRBD1
cdr3_aa: ASSSYRGNTEAF

v_call: TRBV11-3
d_call: NA
cdr3_aa: ASSLGRGSNEQF

v_call: TRBV6-2/TRBV6-3
d_call: NA
cdr3_aa: ASSYSGGEGKLF

v_call: TRBV7-9
d_call: TRBD1
cdr3_aa: ASSLMGGQEKLF

v_call: TRBV6-1
d_call: TRBD1
cdr3_aa: ASSEFDRQGGNSNQPQH

v_call: TRBV30
d_call: NA
cdr3_aa: AWSVLTGLNTEAF

v_call: TRBV2
d_call: TRBD1
cdr3_aa: ASSTDRGAIYGYT

v_call: TRBV7-2
d_call: TRBD2
cdr3_aa: ASSLASSGSLYEQY

v_call: TRBV18
d_call: NA
cdr3_aa: ASTGTPANTIY

v_call: TRBV14
d_call: NA
cdr3_aa: ASSQDLSADTQY

v_call: TRBV19
d_call: NA
cdr3_aa: ASGRDGSYNEQF

v_call: TRBV7-3
d_call: TRBD2
cdr3_aa: ASSPKLAGGRGEQF

v_call: TRBV19
d_call: NA
cdr3_aa: ASNDRNNEQF

v_call: TRBV11-3
d_call: NA
cdr3_aa: ASSLRGMTYNEQF

v_call: TRBV5-1
d_call: NA
cdr3_aa: ASSLAVLGITNEKLF

v_call: TRBV7-8
d_call: TRBD2
cdr3_aa: ASSLRASGTEF

v_call: TRBV19
d_call: TRBD1
cdr3_aa: ASTGGQGAWNTEAF

v_call: TRBV5-1
d_call: TRBD1
cdr3_aa: ASSPGTDIWETQY

v_call: TRBV6-5
d_call: NA
cdr3_aa: ASSYAGRTGELF

v_call: TRBV3-1/TRBV3-2
d_call: NA
cdr3_aa: ASSQRAVYGYT

v_call: TRBV12-3/TRBV12-4
d_call: NA
cdr3_aa: ASMALRGTQY

v_call: TRBV21-1
d_call: NA
cdr3_aa: ATPQGPIENTEAF

v_call: TRBV18
d_call: NA
cdr3_aa: ASSEFAREGRAF

v_call: TRBV3-1/TRBV3-2
d_call: NA
cdr3_aa: ASSPGLKNTEAF

v_call: TRBV11-2
d_call: NA
cdr3_aa: ASSSGQRITNYGYT

v_call: TRBV6-5
d_call: NA
cdr3_aa: AILELVGTGELF

v_call: TRBV18
d_call: TRBD2
cdr3_aa: ASSSTSGRDTDTQY

v_call: TRBV7-9
d_call: NA
cdr3_aa: ASSFYRAANEKLF

v_call: TRBV27
d_call: NA
cdr3_aa: ASRMTGVNSPLH